This record looks at one TCR beta chain sequence and its context. Its target is not known. This sample stems from a study of cytomegalovirus exposure and HLA in healthy donors. Study-level findings and limits: In vitro confirmation showed three CMV-associated chains to be CMV antigen specific.

The CDR3 runs 14 residues. Germline CDR1 and CDR2: SGHVS and FQNEAQ. The V end lost 5 bases, the J end lost 0 bases, and 10 bases lay between the germline ends. Repertoires were generated with immunoSEQ multiplex PCR, while TCRdb's copy carries only in-frame clones and drops some. The sample lists some 38,000 clones, 80% to 95% occurring once. The material sequenced was PBMCs. This TCR was recovered from a man aged 18 to 35 in good health and CMV-seronegative. The chain recombines TRBV7-8 with TRBJ1-1; D might be TRBD1 (6 bases). Here the CDR3 DNA reads TGTGCCAGCAGCCCCCGGACAGTGAACACTGAAGCTTTCTTT. It specifies CASSPRTVNTEAFF.